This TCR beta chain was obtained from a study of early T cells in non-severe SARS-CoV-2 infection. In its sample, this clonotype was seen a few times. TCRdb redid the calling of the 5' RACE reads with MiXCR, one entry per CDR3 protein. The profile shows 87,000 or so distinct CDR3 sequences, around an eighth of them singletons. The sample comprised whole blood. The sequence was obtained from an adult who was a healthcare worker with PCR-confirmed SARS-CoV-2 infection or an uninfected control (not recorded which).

The CDR3 DNA reads TGTGCTAGTGGTTTGGCCGCGACTAGAAAAGATGAGCAGTTCTTC. Its translation: CASGLAATRKDEQFF. The chain recombines TRBV12-5 with TRBJ2-1; TRBD2 is a possible D gene (6 bases). With 1 base removed from V and 8 bases from J, the gap between germline ends came to 15 bases. The CDR3 is made up of 15 amino acids. The germline CDR1 and CDR2 sequences are LGHNT and FRNRAP. Using reference TRBV12-5 and TRBJ2-1 for the parts outside the CDR3, the full variable domain is DARVTQTPRHKVTEMGQEVTMRCQPILGHNTVFWYRQTMMQGLELLAYFRNRAPLDDSGMPKDRFSAEMPDATLATLKIQPSEPRDSAVYFCASGLAATRKDEQFFGPGTRLTVL.